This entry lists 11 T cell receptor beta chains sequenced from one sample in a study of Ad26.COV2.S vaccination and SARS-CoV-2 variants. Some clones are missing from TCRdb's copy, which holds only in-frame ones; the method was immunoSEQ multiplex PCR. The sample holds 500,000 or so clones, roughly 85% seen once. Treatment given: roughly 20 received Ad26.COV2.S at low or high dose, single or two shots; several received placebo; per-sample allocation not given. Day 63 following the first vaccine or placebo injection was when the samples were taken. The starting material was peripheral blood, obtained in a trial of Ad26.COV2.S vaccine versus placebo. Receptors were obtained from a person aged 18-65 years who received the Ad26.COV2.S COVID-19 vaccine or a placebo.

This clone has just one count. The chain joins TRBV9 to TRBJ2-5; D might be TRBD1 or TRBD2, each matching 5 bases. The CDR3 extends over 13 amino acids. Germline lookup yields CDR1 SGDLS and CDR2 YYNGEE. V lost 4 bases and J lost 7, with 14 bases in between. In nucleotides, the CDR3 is TGTGCCAGCAGCCCTGGGGGACCAGGGACCCAGTACTTC. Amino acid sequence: CASSPGGPGTQYF. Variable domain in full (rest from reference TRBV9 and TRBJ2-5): DSGVTQTPKHLITATGQRVTLRCSPRSGDLSVYWYQQSLDQGLQFLIQYYNGEERAKGNILERFSAQQFPDLHSELNLSSLELGDSALYFCASSPGGPGTQYFGPGTRLLVL.

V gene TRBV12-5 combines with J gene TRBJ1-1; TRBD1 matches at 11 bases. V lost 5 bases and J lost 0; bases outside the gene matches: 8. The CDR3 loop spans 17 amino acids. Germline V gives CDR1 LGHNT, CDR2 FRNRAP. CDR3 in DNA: TGTGCTAGTGGTGCCCCCGGGACAGGGGGGATGAACACTGAAGCTTTCTTT. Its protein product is CASGAPGTGGMNTEAFF.

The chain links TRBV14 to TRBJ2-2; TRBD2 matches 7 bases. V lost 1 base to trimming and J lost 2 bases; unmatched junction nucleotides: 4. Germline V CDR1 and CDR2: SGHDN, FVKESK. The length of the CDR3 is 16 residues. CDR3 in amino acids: CASSQVERENTGELFF. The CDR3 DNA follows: TGTGCCAGCAGCCAAGTAGAGCGGGAAAACACCGGGGAGCTGTTTTTT. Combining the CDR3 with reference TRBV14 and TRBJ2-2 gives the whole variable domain EAGVTQFPSHSVIEKGQTVTLRCDPISGHDNLYWYRRVMGKEIKFLLHFVKESKQDESGMPNNRFLAERTGGTYSTLKVQPAELEDSGVYFCASSQVERENTGELFFGEGSRLTVL.

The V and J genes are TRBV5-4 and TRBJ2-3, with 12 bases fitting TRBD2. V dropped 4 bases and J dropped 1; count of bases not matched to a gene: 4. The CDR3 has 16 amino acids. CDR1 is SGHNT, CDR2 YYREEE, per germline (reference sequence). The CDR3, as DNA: TGTGCCAGCAGCGCTAGCGGGAGGGGCCGCACAGATACGCAGTATTTT. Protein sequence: CASSASGRGRTDTQYF.

In DNA form, the CDR3 reads TGCAGCGCCCGGACAGGGTCTCATGAGCAGTTCTTC. Encoded protein: CSARTGSHEQFF. The V gene is TRBV29-1, the J gene TRBJ2-1; 8 positions match TRBD1. The CDR3 consists of 12 residues. Germline-derived CDR1 and CDR2 are SQVTM and ANQGSEA. J gave up 8 bases and V 7 bases, and 7 bases lay outside the gene matches.

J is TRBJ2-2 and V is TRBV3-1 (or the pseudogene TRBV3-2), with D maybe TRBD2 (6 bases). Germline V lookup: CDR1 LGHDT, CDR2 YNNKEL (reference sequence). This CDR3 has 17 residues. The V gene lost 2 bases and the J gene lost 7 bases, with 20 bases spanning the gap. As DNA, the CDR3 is TGTGCCAGCAGCCAACTCCCGGGACCAGTCGGGGGCGGGGAGCTGTTTTTT. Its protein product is CASSQLPGPVGGGELFF.

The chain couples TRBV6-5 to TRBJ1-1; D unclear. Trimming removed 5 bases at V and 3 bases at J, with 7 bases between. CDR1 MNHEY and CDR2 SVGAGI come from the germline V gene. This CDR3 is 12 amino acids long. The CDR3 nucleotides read TGTGCCAGCAGTAAAATCTACACTGAAGCTTTCTTT. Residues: CASSKIYTEAFF.

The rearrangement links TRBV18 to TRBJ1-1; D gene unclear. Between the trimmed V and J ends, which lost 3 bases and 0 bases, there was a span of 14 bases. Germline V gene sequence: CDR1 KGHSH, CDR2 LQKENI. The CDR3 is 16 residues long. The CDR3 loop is CASSPVFVGMNTEAFF. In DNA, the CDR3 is TGTGCCAGCTCACCCGTTTTTGTCGGGATGAACACTGAAGCTTTCTTT.

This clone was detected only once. For the CDR3, the DNA is TGTGCCACCAGTGACCCGGGACAGAGCTATGGCTACACCTTC. Translating it yields CATSDPGQSYGYTF. V is TRBV24-1 and J is TRBJ1-2, with 7 bases aligning to TRBD1. Trimming took 4 bases from V and 4 from J; bases not matched to a gene: 5. The CDR3 totals 14 residues. The germline V gene encodes CDR1 KGHDR and CDR2 SFDVKD.

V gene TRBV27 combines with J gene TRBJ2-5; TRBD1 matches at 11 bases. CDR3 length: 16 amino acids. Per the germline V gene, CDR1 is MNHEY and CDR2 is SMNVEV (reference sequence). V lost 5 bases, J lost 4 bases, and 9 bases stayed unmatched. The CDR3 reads CASSATPGTGGETQYF. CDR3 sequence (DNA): TGTGCCAGCAGTGCAACTCCCGGGACAGGGGGAGAGACCCAGTACTTC.

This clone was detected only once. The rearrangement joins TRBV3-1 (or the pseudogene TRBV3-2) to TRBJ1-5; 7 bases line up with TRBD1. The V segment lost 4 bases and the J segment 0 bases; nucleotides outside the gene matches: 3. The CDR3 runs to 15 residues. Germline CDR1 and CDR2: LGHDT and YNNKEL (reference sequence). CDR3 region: CASSLQGPSNQPQHF. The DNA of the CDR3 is TGTGCCAGCAGCCTACAGGGGCCTAGCAATCAGCCCCAGCATTTT.